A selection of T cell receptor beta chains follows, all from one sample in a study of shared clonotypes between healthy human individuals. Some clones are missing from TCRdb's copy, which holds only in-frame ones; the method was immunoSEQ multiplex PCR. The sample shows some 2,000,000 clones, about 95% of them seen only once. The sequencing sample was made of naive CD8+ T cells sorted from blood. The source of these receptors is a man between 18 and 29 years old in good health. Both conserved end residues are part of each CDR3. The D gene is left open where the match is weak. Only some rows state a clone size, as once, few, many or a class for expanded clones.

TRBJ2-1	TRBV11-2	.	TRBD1	CASSTPVTGTDYNEQFF
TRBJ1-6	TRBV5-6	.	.	CASSLMGDNPSAPLHF
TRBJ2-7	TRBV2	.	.	CASSEDEQYF
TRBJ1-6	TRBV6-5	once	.	CASKSQYNSPLHF
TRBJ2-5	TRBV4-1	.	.	CASSYLGASGKQETQYF
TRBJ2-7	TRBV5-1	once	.	CASRLTGESSYEQYF
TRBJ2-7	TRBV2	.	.	CASSESGESYEQYF
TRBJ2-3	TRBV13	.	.	CASSVSRDLDTQYF
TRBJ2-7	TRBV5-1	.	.	CASRDVDEQYF
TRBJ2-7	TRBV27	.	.	CASSSHPNGLDEQYF
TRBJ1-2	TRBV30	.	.	CAWSVGREENTF
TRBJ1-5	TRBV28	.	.	CASSGYATGNQPQHF
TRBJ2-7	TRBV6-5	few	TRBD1	CASSTSTGVYEQYF
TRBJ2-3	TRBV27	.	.	CASSLSDITDTQYF
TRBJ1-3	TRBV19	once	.	CASGLDLDSGNTIYF
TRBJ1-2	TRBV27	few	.	CATADFPSYGYTF
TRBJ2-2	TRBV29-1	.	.	CSVPTDLPGELFF
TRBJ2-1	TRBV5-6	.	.	CASSLWGNEQFF
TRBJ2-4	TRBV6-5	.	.	CASSQTTTENIQYF
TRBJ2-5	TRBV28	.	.	CASSFRGGTPIGAQYF
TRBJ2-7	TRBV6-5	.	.	CASSYSRNEQYF
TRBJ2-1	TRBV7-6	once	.	CASSLGGREQFF
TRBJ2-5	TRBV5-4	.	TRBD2	CASSPSGTTTKETQYF
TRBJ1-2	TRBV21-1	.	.	CASSNPGYTF
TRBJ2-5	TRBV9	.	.	CASTPIGDQETQYF
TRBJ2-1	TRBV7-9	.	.	CASSLGDSLYNEQFF
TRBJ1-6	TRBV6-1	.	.	CASSEVPLALHF
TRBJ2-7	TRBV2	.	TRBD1	CASSESGGPYEQYF
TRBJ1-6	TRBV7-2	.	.	CASSAVSPLHF
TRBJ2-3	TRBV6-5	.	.	CASSYSRGFTDTQYF
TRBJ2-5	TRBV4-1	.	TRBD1	CASSQGDRGRETQYF
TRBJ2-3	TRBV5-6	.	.	CASSFFGADTQYF
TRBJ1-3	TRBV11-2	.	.	CASSWTRVGNTIYF
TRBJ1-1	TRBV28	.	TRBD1	CASRSQGVFTEAFF
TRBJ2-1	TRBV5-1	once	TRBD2	CASSLYSGEYNEQFF
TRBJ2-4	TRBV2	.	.	CATPPTGLPSGNIQYF
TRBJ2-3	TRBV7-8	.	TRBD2	CASSLGVAGGFTDTQYF
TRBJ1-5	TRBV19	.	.	CASSIVSSANQPQHF
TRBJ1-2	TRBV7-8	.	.	CASSHDSDYGYTF
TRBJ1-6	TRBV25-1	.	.	CASSEMDSPLHF
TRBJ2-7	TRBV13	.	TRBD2	CASSPGLAGGNEQYF
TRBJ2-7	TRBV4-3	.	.	CASSQEGSYEQYF
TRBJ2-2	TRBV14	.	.	CASSQEYDTGTGELFF
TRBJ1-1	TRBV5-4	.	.	CASSFGGENTEAFF
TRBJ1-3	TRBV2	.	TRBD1	CASSERGLSGNTIYF
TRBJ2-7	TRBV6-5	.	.	CASSYEPNPVSYEQYF
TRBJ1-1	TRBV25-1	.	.	CASSGVGGAEAFF
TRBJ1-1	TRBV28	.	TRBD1	CASSPGDRANTEAFF